Listed here is a single T cell receptor (beta chain). How the authors handled the data: From reference gene primer amplification, estimates of nucleated cell counts were derived. Here immunoSEQ multiplex PCR was the method, and the copy in TCRdb shows in-frame clones only, minus some. V, J and clone size are those of that table, while D and trimming were read from the DNA. Here the sample spans 63,000 or so clones, 82% being singletons. These data come from a study of blood T cell repertoires in COVID-19. After removal of 4 bases from V and 2 bases from J, the junction contained 2 bases not matched to a gene. This CDR3 spans 14 amino acids. The germline V gene encodes CDR1 LGHDT and CDR2 YNNKEL (reference sequence).

The chain combines TRBV3-1 (or the pseudogene TRBV3-2) with TRBJ1-1; 9 bases fit TRBD1. The sample comprised peripheral blood. The receptor was isolated from a man at least 80 years old with active COVID-19. DNA of the CDR3: TGTGCCAGCAGCCGGGGACAGGGAAACACTGAAGCTTTCTTT. Its protein product is CASSRGQGNTEAFF.